This is a list of T cell receptor beta chains from one sample in a study of shared T cell receptors in the human thymus. Produced via immunoSEQ multiplex PCR; TCRdb's table is partial and in-frame only. The sample lists approximately 760,000 clones, approximately 85% seen once, with over 0.008% in the top ten. The data also belong to a second study, concerning human thymus T cells.

Sequencing used thymocytes. The receptors originated from a girl under three years old with a congenital heart defect. Each CDR3 is given with its conserved first and last residue.

v_call cdr3_aa
TRBV27 CASSGENTEAFF
TRBV9 CASSAREDRGHEKLFF
TRBV27 CASSGGIREFTDTQYF
TRBV7-2 CASSPRWGPGYGYTF
TRBV27 CASSLLPGSVEAFF
TRBV28 CASSLRRKDSYTGELFF
TRBV6-6 CASSRSLGTDTQYF
TRBV9 CASSARDRKLNTEAFF
TRBV6-1 CASKYPGNNEQYF
TRBV14 CASSPKVTGAALSNTEAFF
TRBV14 CASSQAASGGEEQYF
TRBV6-5 CASSYGRAFQETQYF
TRBV27 CASSLGRQGFPKTSPLHF
TRBV10-2 CASSEQGTSMNTEAFF
TRBV2 CASNSFTRKPSGDYGYTF
TRBV25-1 CASSGGGGTKNIQYF
TRBV6-9 CASRRGNGNEQFF
TRBV11-2 CASSPDSVGGNQPQHF
TRBV2 CASEGQSYGYTF
TRBV9 CASSQGEGDTEAFF
TRBV10-3 CAISERRAEDTTSNQPQHF
TRBV10-3 CAISELTPCASYEQYF
TRBV5-4 CASSLWTSGLCGYTF
TRBV10-3 CAISEVGGQPGEKLFF
TRBV7-9 CASSFGQLDYGYTF
TRBV4-1 CASSQVRTGLFEAFF
TRBV18 CASSPDQRGGAMSEAFF
TRBV5-4 CASSQSRGESYEQYF
TRBV6-5 CASVGGLTEAFF
TRBV5-5 CASSRPQGRGMEGYTF
TRBV15 CATSRVEPGTEAFF
TRBV19 CASSIDIGGVRTGELFF
TRBV4-3 CASSQGGLAGTDTQYF
TRBV15 CATSLLKGGVSDEKLFF
TRBV29-1 CSVEDTYGYTF
TRBV10-3 CATTDSPNQPQHF
TRBV9 CASSVASPTDTQYF
TRBV6-5 CASSYSALNDTDTQYF
TRBV14 CASSHVVGRAQYF
TRBV4-3 CASSSSGTVNTGELFF
TRBV18 CASSPGESEQYF
TRBV4-3 CASSQERWLAGAPTYNEQFF
TRBV4-1 CASSQDRTGKIAF
TRBV7-6 CASSLIGLGATNEKLFF
TRBV6-1 CASSELGTGDQPQHF
TRBV6-5 CASSFGQGGNEQFF
TRBV6-1 CASSKLQGEDTEAFF
TRBV6-5 CASSGPWGYTF
TRBV5-6 CASSPGGRPSSGNTIYF
TRBV5-1 CASSFTGSNTEAFF
TRBV12-5 CASGPDLSSYEQYF
TRBV9 CASSGVVAGMNTEAFF
TRBV20-1 CSASRGYEQYF
TRBV9 CASSARTGSNEKLFF